This T cell receptor (beta chain) was captured by sequencing in a study of cytomegalovirus exposure and HLA in healthy donors. This clone showed up just once. The primer mix had 60 Vbeta and 13 Jbeta primers. Sequenced by immunoSEQ multiplex PCR; TCRdb stores in-frame clones only, minus some. The sample contains over 80,000 clones, roughly 79% of which appear only once. The germline V gene has CDR1 SGHDN and CDR2 FVKESK. This CDR3 comprises 20 residues. The V segment lost 0 bases and the J segment 1 base; nucleotides outside the gene matches: 15. The chain has TRBV14 and TRBJ2-3, with 8 bases that match TRBD2. Sequencing input: PBMCs. This TCR came from a female donor in good health and CMV-seropositive. The CDR3 spells CASSQDRLAGSGYGTDTQYF. The CDR3 DNA sequence: TGTGCCAGCAGCCAAGATAGGCTAGCGGGCTCCGGGTATGGCACAGATACGCAGTATTTT.